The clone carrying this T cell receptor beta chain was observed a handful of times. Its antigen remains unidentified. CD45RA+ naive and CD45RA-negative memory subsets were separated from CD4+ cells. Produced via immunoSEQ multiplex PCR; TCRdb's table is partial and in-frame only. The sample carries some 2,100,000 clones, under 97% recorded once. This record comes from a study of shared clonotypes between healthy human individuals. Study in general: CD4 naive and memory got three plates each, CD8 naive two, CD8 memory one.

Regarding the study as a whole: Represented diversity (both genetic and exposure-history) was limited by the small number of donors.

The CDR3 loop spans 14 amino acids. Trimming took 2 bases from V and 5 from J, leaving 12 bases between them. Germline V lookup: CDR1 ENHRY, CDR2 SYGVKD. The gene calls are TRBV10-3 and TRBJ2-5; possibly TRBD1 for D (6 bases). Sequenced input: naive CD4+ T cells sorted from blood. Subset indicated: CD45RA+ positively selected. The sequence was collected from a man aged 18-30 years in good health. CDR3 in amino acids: CAISEGQGWETQYF. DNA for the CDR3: TGTGCCATCAGTGAGGGGCAGGGGTGGGAGACCCAGTACTTC.